The entry below describes one TCR beta chain. Its antigen is undetermined. A TCRbeta library incorporating unique molecular identifiers was prepared. TCRdb processed the PCR reads anew with MiXCR; each CDR3 protein has one entry. The sample carries roughly 7,000 distinct CDR3 sequences, 16% recorded once. Germline-derived CDR1 and CDR2 are MGHDK and SYGVNS. This CDR3 has 12 residues. V was cut by 6 bases and J by 4 bases, with 10 bases left in between. The data were obtained in a study of T-cell reconstitution after alpha-beta-depleted transplantation in children. General study findings and limits: Among T cells one year after transplant, newly produced cells accounted for most counts and diversity. Approximately two months post-transplant, alpha-beta T cells reportedly originated from several hundred expanded graft clones. Diversity of TCRbeta at day 60 was high in some patients, arising from surviving recipient T cells and thymic progenitors.

The source was PBMCs, collected before TCRalphabeta/CD19-depleted stem cell transplant. This receptor was obtained from a boy aged 2 to 10 with acute lymphoblastic leukemia, due to receive a stem cell transplant. V and J are TRBV25-1 and TRBJ2-7; D gene ambiguous. CDR3 sequence reads: CASSLTWYEQYF. The CDR3 coding sequence is TGTGCCAGCAGCCTAACTTGGTACGAGCAGTACTTC.